Sequencing of this T cell receptor (beta chain) was carried out in a study of low-dose radiotherapy and immunotherapy resistance in tumors. The V end lost 3 bases, the J end lost 9 bases, and 7 bases lay between the germline ends. Per the germline V gene, CDR1 is SGDLS and CDR2 is YYNGEE. There are 10 residues in the CDR3. cDNA synthesis used a TRAV/TRBV-specific primer set for both chains. TCRs were amplified for approximately 21 PCR cycles with a constant-region primer and V-primer adapter. Each CDR3 protein gets one entry after TCRdb re-called the reads with MiXCR. The data contain under 90,000 distinct CDR3 sequences, roughly a sixth of them singletons. This clonotype was detected ten times or more. Indicated time point: before trial treatment.

V usage is TRBV9 and J usage is TRBJ2-7; D not resolved. The TCR sequence derives from a male donor with prostate cancer. Source: PBMCs, taken before treatment. The CDR3 reads CASSGDRQYF. CDR3 DNA: TGTGCCAGCAGCGGCGACCGGCAGTACTTC.